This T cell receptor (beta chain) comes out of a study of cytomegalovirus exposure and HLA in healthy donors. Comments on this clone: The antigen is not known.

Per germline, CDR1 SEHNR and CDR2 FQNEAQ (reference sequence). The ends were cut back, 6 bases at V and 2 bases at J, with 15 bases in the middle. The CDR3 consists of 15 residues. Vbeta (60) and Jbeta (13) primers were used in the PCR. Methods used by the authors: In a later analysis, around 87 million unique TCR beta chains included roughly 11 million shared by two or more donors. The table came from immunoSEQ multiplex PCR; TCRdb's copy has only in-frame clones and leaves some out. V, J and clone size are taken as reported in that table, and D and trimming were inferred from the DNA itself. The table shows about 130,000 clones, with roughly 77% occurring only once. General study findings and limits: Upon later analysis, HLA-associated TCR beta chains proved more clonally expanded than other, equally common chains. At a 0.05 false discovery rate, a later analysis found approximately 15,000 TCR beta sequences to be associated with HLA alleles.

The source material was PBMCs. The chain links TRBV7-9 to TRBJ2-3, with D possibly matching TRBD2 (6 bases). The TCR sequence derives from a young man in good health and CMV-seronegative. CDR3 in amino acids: CASRRRAGITDTQYF. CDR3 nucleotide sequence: TGTGCCAGCAGACGCCGAGCGGGTATCACAGATACGCAGTATTTT.